This entry lists 15 T cell receptor beta chains sequenced from one sample in a study of blood T cells in healthy people across ages. A J-beta primer mix and a sample-barcoded 5' primer were used in a second PCR of about 7 to 11 cycles. TCRdb re-derived calls from the 5' RACE reads in MiXCR, one entry per CDR3 protein. Of about a million distinct CDR3 sequences detected, roughly half appear once; the ten largest clones hold 20% to 25%. The sequenced sample was blood. The receptors shown here come from a woman aged 60-75 years in good health.

The V call is TRBV27, the J call TRBJ2-5; 10 bases align to TRBD1. The J call may not be correct, given that the DNA end is closer to TRBJ2-7. Looked up from germline, CDR1 is MNHEY and CDR2 is SMNVEV (reference sequence). The CDR3 loop spans 14 amino acids. CDR3 bases: TGTGCCAGCAACACCGGGACAGGGGTCCACGAGCAGTACTTC. Its translation: CASNTGTGVHEQYF.

The genes are TRBV12-3 or TRBV12-4 and TRBJ2-7; no clear D gene. The length of the CDR3 is 13 residues. Trimming removed 6 bases at V and 5 bases at J, with 14 bases between. CDR3 DNA sequence: TGTGCCAGCAGACTTGCATCCTTCAACGAGCAGTACTTC. This encodes CASRLASFNEQYF.

J is TRBJ2-1 and V is TRBV18; 13 bases are shared with TRBD2. CDR1 KGHSH and CDR2 LQKENI come from the germline V gene. This CDR3 is built from 17 residues. With V trimmed by 0 bases and J by 4 bases, 3 bases remained unmatched. The CDR3 nucleotides read TGTGCCAGCTCACCACCCGGGGGACTAGCGGGATACAATGAGCAGTTCTTC. Protein sequence: CASSPPGGLAGYNEQFF.

This chain joins TRBV27 and TRBJ2-1; D ambiguous. This CDR3 spans 16 amino acids. Trimming left V 5 bases short and J 5 bases short, with 19 bases between. In germline, CDR1 is MNHEY, CDR2 SMNVEV (reference sequence). In nucleotides, the CDR3 is TGTGCCAGCAGTCCCATTTTCATTGCGGCAAACAATGAGCAGTTCTTC. Translation gives CASSPIFIAANNEQFF.

This clonotype was seen a single time. The chain uses TRBV29-1 and TRBJ2-7; 10 bases map to TRBD1. This CDR3 is built from 17 residues. CDR1 and CDR2 from the germline V gene are SQVTM and ANQGSEA. V lost 8 bases to trimming and J lost 2 bases; unmatched junction nucleotides: 18. The CDR3 DNA follows: TGCAGCTCCCGGGACAGGGGAGGAATTGAGGTACCCTACGAGCAGTACTTC. This translates into CSSRDRGGIEVPYEQYF.

The chain has TRBV14 and TRBJ1-4, with D unresolved. Germline V CDR1 and CDR2: SGHDN, FVKESK. This CDR3 contains 15 residues. Trimming took 6 bases from V and 8 from J, leaving 19 bases between them. CDR3 residues: CASSGSGLRGEKLFF. CDR3 in DNA: TGTGCCAGCAGTGGGTCAGGCCTTCGAGGCGAAAAACTGTTTTTT.

The J gene is TRBJ1-4, the V gene TRBV3-1; possibly TRBD1 for D (5 bases). The germline V gene encodes CDR1 LGHDT and CDR2 YNNKEL (reference sequence). V was clipped by 1 base and J by 6 bases, with 9 bases between them. CDR3 size: 14 residues. CDR3 protein: CASSQGRAYEKLFF. In nucleotides, the CDR3 is TGTGCCAGCAGCCAAGGCAGGGCCTATGAAAAACTGTTTTTT.

The table lists this clonotype with a few counts. The gene calls are TRBV6-1 and TRBJ1-2, with unresolved D. The CDR3 sequence is 14 residues long. The V end lost 2 bases, the J end lost 9 bases, and 16 bases lay between the germline ends. Looked up from germline, CDR1 is MNHNS and CDR2 is SASEGT. The CDR3 nucleotides read TGTGCCAGCAGTGAAATAACAGCCGGATATAGCTACACCTTC. It is translated as CASSEITAGYSYTF.

The chain joins TRBV29-1 to TRBJ2-7, with D possibly being TRBD1 (6 bases). CDR3 length: 12 residues. Germline V gene data show CDR1 as SQVTM and CDR2 as ANQGSEA. Deletions cut 8 bases from V and 5 bases from J, with 16 bases between. The DNA of the CDR3 is TGCAGCTCCCTGATACAGGGCGACGAGCAGTACTTC. It translates to CSSLIQGDEQYF.

The chain couples TRBV12-3 or TRBV12-4 to TRBJ2-5; the D gene could be TRBD1 or TRBD2 (5 bases each). CDR3 length equals 14 residues. V dropped 5 bases and J dropped 4 bases, with 14 bases sitting between them. The CDR3: CASSTAERGETQYF. The DNA of the CDR3 is TGTGCCAGCAGTACCGCGGAGAGGGGAGAGACCCAGTACTTC.

The count of this clonotype is one. The junction and the germline gene differ at one end; a read error may be behind it. The rearrangement links TRBV9 to TRBJ2-3; D possibly corresponds to TRBD2 (5 bases). CDR1 and CDR2 from the germline V gene are SGDLS and YYNGEE. This CDR3 is built from 13 residues. The CDR3 region has the DNA TGTGCCACCAGCTTGAGGGCGGGAGATACGCAGTATTTT. This gives the protein CATSLRAGDTQYF. Full variable domain (outside the CDR3, taken from reference TRBV9 and TRBJ2-3): DSGVTQTPKHLITATGQRVTLRCSPRSGDLSVYWYQQSLDQGLQFLIQYYNGEERAKGNILERFSAQQFPDLHSELNLSSLELGDSALYFCATSLRAGDTQYFGPGTRLTVL.

The rearrangement links TRBV5-4 to TRBJ2-7; D not resolved. The end of the DNA aligns better with TRBJ2-5, so the J call may be wrong. The CDR3 spans 14 residues. The germline V gene encodes CDR1 SGHNT and CDR2 YYREEE (reference sequence). CDR3 in amino acids: CASSPAVGMRTQYF. The CDR3 DNA reads as TGTGCCAGCAGCCCCGCCGTGGGGATGAGGACCCAGTACTTC.

Points on this clonotype: Its ends do not fully match the called genes, so a read error is possible. This chain links TRBV4-3 with TRBJ2-5, with 9 nucleotides matching TRBD1. Germline CDR1 and CDR2: LGHNA and YSLEER. There are 15 residues in the CDR3. This CDR3 is CASSQGDRDQGTQYF. The DNA for the CDR3 is TGCGCCAGCAGCCAAGGGGACAGGGACCAAGGGACCCAGTACTTC.

This clonotype appeared a few times. The V call is TRBV6-1, the J call TRBJ2-3; perhaps D is TRBD1 or TRBD2 (6 bases each). The germline V and J ends were trimmed by 6 bases and 2 bases, with 15 bases remaining between them. CDR3 length equals 15 residues. Germline V gives CDR1 MNHNS, CDR2 SASEGT. The CDR3 sequence is CASSPGGRTTDTQYF. For the CDR3, the DNA is TGTGCCAGCAGCCCCGGGGGCCGGACCACAGATACGCAGTATTTT.

The chain couples TRBV7-9 to TRBJ1-2, with D possibly being TRBD1 (5 bases). Germline V gene lookup returns CDR1 SEHNR and CDR2 FQNEAQ (reference sequence). The V and J ends lost 5 bases and 8 bases respectively, with 15 bases between them. This CDR3 has 13 amino acids. CDR3 bases: TGTGCCAGCAGCGTGCAGGGTTCGGGAGGCTACACCTTC. It yields the protein CASSVQGSGGYTF. Full variable domain (remainder filled in from reference TRBV7-9 and TRBJ1-2): DTGVSQNPRHKITKRGQNVTFRCDPISEHNRLYWYRQTLGQGPEFLTYFQNEAQLEKSRLLSDRFSAERPKGSFSTLEIQRTEQGDSAMYLCASSVQGSGGYTFGSGTRLTVV.